This is a list of T cell receptor beta chains from one sample in a study of cytomegalovirus exposure and HLA in healthy donors. Clones were sequenced by immunoSEQ multiplex PCR, and TCRdb holds only the in-frame ones, with some missing. The top ten clones hold roughly 4.9% of a sample with 90,000 to 120,000 clones, 60% to 85% of them seen once. Sample: PBMCs. The receptors come from a woman aged 18-29 years in good health and CMV-seropositive. CDR3s include the opening cysteine and the closing phenylalanine or tryptophan. Fields, in order: clone size, D gene, CDR3 length, J gene, V gene, CDR3 DNA, CDR3 protein. A D gene is named only where the DNA matches it firmly. Clone size is shown for a subset of rows, as once, few, many or a class of expanded clone.

. TRBD2 15 TRBJ2-7 TRBV7-9 TGTGCCAGCAGCCCCACGCAGAAGCGGGAGAACGAGCAGTACTTC CASSPTQKRENEQYF
once TRBD2 16 TRBJ2-5 TRBV2 TGTGCCAGCAGTGAAGCGAGCGGGAGGGCTACTGAGACCCAGTACTTC CASSEASGRATETQYF
. . 13 TRBJ1-5 TRBV19 TGTGCCAGTAGTGAACAGAAAAATCAGCCCCAGCATTTT CASSEQKNQPQHF
. . 14 TRBJ1-5 TRBV5-4 TGTGCCAGCTCCTGGGGAGGGGACAATCAGCCCCAGCATTTT CASSWGGDNQPQHF
few TRBD2 16 TRBJ2-5 TRBV5-1 TGCGCCAGCAGCTGGACTAGCGGGAGGCTAGGGGAGACCCAGTACTTC CASSWTSGRLGETQYF
. TRBD1 16 TRBJ2-3 TRBV28 TGTGCCAACCGGGACAGGGGCGCAGAGAGCACAGATACGCAGTATTTT CANRDRGAESTDTQYF
few . 13 TRBJ2-7 TRBV6-5 TGTGCCAGCAGTTTACAGGGCTCCTACGAGCAGTACTTC CASSLQGSYEQYF
. . 15 TRBJ1-1 TRBV7-2 TGTGCCAGCAGCTTGGACCGGGGGGTCAACACTGAAGCTTTCTTT CASSLDRGVNTEAFF
. TRBD1 14 TRBJ2-7 TRBV28 TGTGCCAGCAGAGGGACAGGTGACTCCTACGAGCAGTACTTC CASRGTGDSYEQYF
. TRBD1 15 TRBJ1-1 TRBV18 TGTGCCAGCTCAGCCGGGACAGCGGTTGGCGGTCGAGCTTTCTTT CASSAGTAVGGRAFF
many . 13 TRBJ1-4 TRBV4-1 TGCGCCAGTGCTCAGGGTTTTAATGAAAAACTGTTTTTT CASAQGFNEKLFF
. . 13 TRBJ2-5 TRBV11-2 TGTGCCACTGTAGAGGGGGAAGGCGTGACCCAGTACTTC CATVEGEGVTQYF
few TRBD2 15 TRBJ2-2 TRBV29-1 TGCAGCGCACGGGTGACTAGCGTTGACACCGGGGAGCTGTTTTTT CSARVTSVDTGELFF
. TRBD1 15 TRBJ2-1 TRBV6-1 TGTGCCAGCAGGCCCGGGACAGGGAGTGGCAATGAGCAGTTCTTC CASRPGTGSGNEQFF
. TRBD2 17 TRBJ2-1 TRBV15 TGTGCCACCAGCAGGCGAGGGACTAGCGGGAGTGGGCATGAGCAGTTCTTC CATSRRGTSGSGHEQFF
. . 13 TRBJ2-7 TRBV5-1 TGCGCCAGCAGCTTTTGGGGGAGGAACGAGCAGTACTTC CASSFWGRNEQYF
. . 16 TRBJ2-3 TRBV13 TGTGCCAGCAGCTTAACCATAACTAGTGGTGCAGATACGCAGTATTTT CASSLTITSGADTQYF
once TRBD1 17 TRBJ2-1 TRBV4-2 TGTGCCAGCAGCCAAGATCCTATACAGGGGGCGAACAATGAGCAGTTCTTC CASSQDPIQGANNEQFF
. . 14 TRBJ2-3 TRBV5-1 TGCGCCAGCAGGTGGGGCGCCGGCACAGATACGCAGTATTTT CASRWGAGTDTQYF
. . 14 TRBJ1-2 TRBV7-9 TGTGCCAGCAGCTTAGAGTCAGGGCGGTATGGCTACACCTTC CASSLESGRYGYTF
. . 14 TRBJ2-2 TRBV27 TGTGCCAGCAGTTTATGGTCCGGCACCGGGGAGCTGTTTTTT CASSLWSGTGELFF
. . 13 TRBJ2-7 TRBV30 TGTGCCTGGGAGGGCCTGTTCTCCTACGAGCAGTACTTC CAWEGLFSYEQYF
. . 15 TRBJ1-5 TRBV10-3 TGTGCCACAAACCGGGAGGGGCTTAGGGATCAGCCCCAGCATTTT CATNREGLRDQPQHF
. TRBD1 16 TRBJ1-6 TRBV13 TGTGCCAGCAGCGCCAGGGGGAGCTCCTATAATTCACCCCTCCACTTT CASSARGSSYNSPLHF
. TRBD1 15 TRBJ1-2 TRBV5-5 TGTGCCAGCAGCTTGGAACAGGGGGCTAACTATGGCTACACCTTC CASSLEQGANYGYTF
. . 12 TRBJ1-1 TRBV13 TGTGCCAGCAGCTTGGGCAACACTGAAGCTTTCTTT CASSLGNTEAFF
once . 12 TRBJ2-1 TRBV25-1 TGTGCCAGCAGTGAATACGAGCTAGGGCAGTTCTTC CASSEYELGQFF
few . 16 TRBJ2-1 TRBV5-1 TGCGCCAGCAGCCCCTCGCGGGGAATCTCCTACAATGAGCAGTTCTTC CASSPSRGISYNEQFF
. TRBD1 17 TRBJ1-3 TRBV7-9 TGTGCCAGCAGCTTATATTCAACGACAGGGGCTGGAAACACCATATATTTT CASSLYSTTGAGNTIYF
. . 13 TRBJ1-2 TRBV19 TGTGCCAGTAGTATGAGGCCCAACTATGGCTACACCTTC CASSMRPNYGYTF
. . 17 TRBJ2-7 TRBV25-1 TGTGCCAGCAGTGTAAACCCCTCCGAGGGGCAGGGGGGAAAGCAGTACTTC CASSVNPSEGQGGKQYF
. . 15 TRBJ2-7 TRBV5-1 TGCGCCAGCAGCTTGGCCTCTGGACAGACCTACGAGCAGTACTTC CASSLASGQTYEQYF
. TRBD2 15 TRBJ2-1 TRBV6-5 TGTGCCAGCAGTCGGCCGGGACTAGCGGGAGGGCCACTGTTCTTC CASSRPGLAGGPLFF
. TRBD2 14 TRBJ2-5 TRBV6-1 TGTGCCAGCAGTGACGCGGGAGAAGGAGAGACCCAGTACTTC CASSDAGEGETQYF
. . 14 TRBJ2-1 TRBV4-1 TGCGCCAGCAGCATGGGGCCCTCCTACAATGAGCAGTTCTTC CASSMGPSYNEQFF
. . 17 TRBJ1-5 TRBV28 TGTGCCAGCAGTTCCCTATATCCCCTCGACTTTAATCAGCCCCAGCATTTT CASSSLYPLDFNQPQHF
. . 11 TRBJ2-1 TRBV30 TGTGCCTGGAGTGGTAGCAATGAGCAGTTCTTC CAWSGSNEQFF
. . 13 TRBJ2-2 TRBV29-1 TGCAGCGCCAGGGAGGCGAACACCGGGGAGCTGTTTTTT CSAREANTGELFF
. TRBD1 13 TRBJ1-2 TRBV6-5 TGTGCCAGCCAGGGGACAGGGAAGAATGGCTACACCTTC CASQGTGKNGYTF
. . 15 TRBJ2-7 TRBV30 TGTGCCTGGAGTGTCTTGGACACCCACTCCTACGAGCAGTACTTC CAWSVLDTHSYEQYF